This is a list of T cell receptor beta chains from one sample in a study of T cell changes during pregnancy in multiple sclerosis. Assay used: immunoSEQ multiplex PCR; TCRdb lists only in-frame clones, some missing. The profile shows about 92,000 clones, around 92% of them singletons. Sample: peripheral blood, taken in the first trimester of pregnancy. These receptors were collected from a female donor with multiple sclerosis, enrolled in a pregnancy study. The CDR3 runs from the conserved cysteine through the conserved F or W. The order of the fields is J gene, D gene, V gene, clone size, CDR3 DNA, CDR3 protein. The D gene is left open where the match is weak. Clone size is stated in some rows and not others, as once, few, many or a class when expanded.

TRBJ1-2	TRBD1	TRBV28	-	TGTGCCAGCAGTTTATCTGCAGGGGGCGGAATCCTCCATGGCTACACCTTC	CASSLSAGGGILHGYTF
TRBJ2-6	-	TRBV19	-	TGTGCCAGTAGGTACTCTGGGGCCAACGTCCTGACTTTC	CASRYSGANVLTF
TRBJ2-1	-	TRBV10-2	once	TGCGCCAGCAGGGCCCTAGTTACCCTGGCCAATGAGCAGTTCTTC	CASRALVTLANEQFF
TRBJ2-1	TRBD2	TRBV6-6	-	TGTGCCACCGAGACTAGCGGGACCTACAATGAGCAGTTCTTC	CATETSGTYNEQFF
TRBJ2-7	-	TRBV6-6	-	TGTGCCAGCACTCCTACGGGATCCTACGAGCAGTACTTC	CASTPTGSYEQYF
TRBJ1-3	TRBD1	TRBV29-1	once	TGCAGCGGAACAGGGGGTTTCGGCTCTGGAAACACCATATATTTT	CSGTGGFGSGNTIYF
TRBJ2-7	TRBD2	TRBV7-8	-	TGTGCCAGCAGCTTAGGATACGCTAGCGGGACTCGCCGGAGCTCCTACGAGCAGTACTTC	CASSLGYASGTRRSSYEQYF
TRBJ2-3	-	TRBV11-3	-	TGTGCCAGCTCTGGCTCCCACATACACACAGATACGCAGTATTTT	CASSGSHIHTDTQYF
TRBJ1-5	TRBD1	TRBV6-1	once	TGTGCCAGCAGCGGACAGGGGGGTCAGCCCCAGCATTTT	CASSGQGGQPQHF
TRBJ2-1	-	TRBV4-3	-	TGCGCCAGCAGCCAAGGTATCCGGAGGGGGCTCCTCAATGAGCAGTTCTTC	CASSQGIRRGLLNEQFF
TRBJ2-1	-	TRBV7-9	few	TGTGCCAGCAGGTCCCCGGGAAATGAGCAGTTCTTC	CASRSPGNEQFF
TRBJ2-3	-	TRBV19	-	TGTGCCAGTAGTATCCACAGGGCCAGCACAGATACGCAGTATTTT	CASSIHRASTDTQYF
TRBJ1-1	-	TRBV5-1	once	TGCGCCAGCAGCCTGAGCGGGAAGGGGATGAACACTGAAGCTTTCTTT	CASSLSGKGMNTEAFF
TRBJ2-1	-	TRBV27	-	TGTGCCAGCAGGCTAGAAGGGCAGTTCTTC	CASRLEGQFF
TRBJ2-2	TRBD1	TRBV5-4	-	TGTGCCAGCAGTGGGGGACAGGGGAACACCGGGGAGCTGTTTTTT	CASSGGQGNTGELFF
TRBJ2-1	TRBD2	TRBV4-2	-	TGTGCCAGCAGCCCCTGGTTGGGACTAGCGGGAAACAATGAGCAGTTCTTC	CASSPWLGLAGNNEQFF
TRBJ2-7	TRBD2	TRBV6-5	-	TGTGCCAGCAGGAACAGCGGACTAGCGGGCGGCGAGCAGTACTTC	CASRNSGLAGGEQYF
TRBJ2-7	TRBD1	TRBV4-2	-	TGTGCCAGCAGCCAAGAACAGGGGGCCTACGAGCAGTACTTC	CASSQEQGAYEQYF
TRBJ2-1	TRBD2	TRBV27	-	TGTGCCAGCAGTACTGGGACTAGCGGCGACAATGAGCAGTTCTTC	CASSTGTSGDNEQFF
TRBJ2-7	-	TRBV5-1	-	TGCGCCAGCAGCTTGAGGACGGGAAGCAATAACTACGAGCAGTACTTC	CASSLRTGSNNYEQYF
TRBJ2-2	TRBD2	TRBV18	-	TGTGCCAGCTCACCTGAAGGCGGGAGTTTAAGAACCGGGGAGCTGTTTTTT	CASSPEGGSLRTGELFF
TRBJ1-5	-	TRBV4-2	-	TGTGCCAGCAGCCAGGACACTTTCGTGGAGCGGGCTTATCAGCCCCAGCATTTT	CASSQDTFVERAYQPQHF
TRBJ2-7	TRBD2	TRBV11-2	-	TGTGCCAGCAGCTTAAGCGGGAGAGGATACGAGCAGTACTTC	CASSLSGRGYEQYF
TRBJ1-5	TRBD1	TRBV27	-	TGTGCCAGCAGAGGTCAGACAGGGGGCCCGTCTCAGCCCCAGCATTTT	CASRGQTGGPSQPQHF
TRBJ2-7	-	TRBV9	-	TGTGCCAGCAGCCCCCCGAGCGGCTCGGGCGAGCAGTACTTC	CASSPPSGSGEQYF